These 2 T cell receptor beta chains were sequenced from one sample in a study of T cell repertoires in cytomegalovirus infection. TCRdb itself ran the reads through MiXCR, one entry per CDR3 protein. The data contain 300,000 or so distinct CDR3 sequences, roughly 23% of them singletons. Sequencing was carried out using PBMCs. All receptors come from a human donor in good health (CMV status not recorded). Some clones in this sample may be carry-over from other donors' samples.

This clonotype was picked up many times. The CDR3 here is CASSPVLGPGETQYF. Here the CDR3 DNA reads TGTGCCAGCAGCCCCGTCCTGGGCCCGGGAGAGACCCAGTACTTC. The gene calls are TRBV7-2 and TRBJ2-5; D gene ambiguous. CDR1 and CDR2 from the germline V gene are SGHTA and FQGNSA. Trimming took 5 bases from V and 4 from J, leaving 17 bases between them. The CDR3 covers 15 residues.

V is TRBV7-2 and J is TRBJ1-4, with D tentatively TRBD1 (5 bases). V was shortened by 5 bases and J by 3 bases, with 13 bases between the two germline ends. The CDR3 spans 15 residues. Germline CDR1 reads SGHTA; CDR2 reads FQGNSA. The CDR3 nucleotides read TGTGCCAGCAGCCGTGGTAGGGGATCTAATGAAAAACTGTTTTTT. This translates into CASSRGRGSNEKLFF.